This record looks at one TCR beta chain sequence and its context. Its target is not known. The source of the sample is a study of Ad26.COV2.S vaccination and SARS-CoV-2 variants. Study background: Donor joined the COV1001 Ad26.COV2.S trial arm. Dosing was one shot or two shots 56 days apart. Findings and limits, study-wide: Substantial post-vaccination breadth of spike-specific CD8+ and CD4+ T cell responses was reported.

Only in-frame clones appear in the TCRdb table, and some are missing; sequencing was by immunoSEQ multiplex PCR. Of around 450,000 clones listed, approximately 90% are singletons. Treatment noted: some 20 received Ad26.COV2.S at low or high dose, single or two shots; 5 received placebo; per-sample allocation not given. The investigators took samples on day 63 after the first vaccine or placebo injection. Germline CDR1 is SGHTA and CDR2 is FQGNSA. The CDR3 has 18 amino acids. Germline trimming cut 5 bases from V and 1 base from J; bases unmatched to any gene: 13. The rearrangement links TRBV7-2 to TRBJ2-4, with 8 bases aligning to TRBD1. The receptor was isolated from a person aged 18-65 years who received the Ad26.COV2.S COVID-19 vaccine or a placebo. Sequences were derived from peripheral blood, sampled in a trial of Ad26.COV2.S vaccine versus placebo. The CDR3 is CASSPYGQGGSAKNIQYF. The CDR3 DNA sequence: TGTGCCAGCAGCCCGTACGGACAGGGTGGGTCGGCCAAAAACATTCAGTACTTC.